Listed here are 6 T cell receptor beta chains from one sample, sequenced in a study of CD8 T cells in Susac syndrome. RNA amounts of 0.5 to 1 ug underwent reverse transcription with random hexamers. TCRdb ran MiXCR on the immunoSEQ multiplex PCR reads and lists one entry per CDR3 protein. The sample includes 55,000 to 80,000 distinct CDR3 sequences, 93% seen only once; the top ten take roughly 0.16%. The sample was CD4+ T cells from PBMCs. The receptors were sampled from a human donor with Susac syndrome.

This clonotype appeared a single time. V is TRBV5-4 and J is TRBJ1-2; a possible D gene is TRBD1 (5 bases). This CDR3 comprises 12 residues. Germline values: CDR1 SGHNT, CDR2 YYREEE (reference sequence). Trimming left V 4 bases short and J 13 bases short, with 17 bases between. The CDR3 reads CASSAGTLPSTF. The CDR3 DNA is TGTGCCAGCAGCGCGGGGACGTTACCCTCCACCTTC.

This clonotype appeared a single time. The chain uses TRBV20-1 and TRBJ1-2; TRBD1 matches 7 bases. The CDR3 is 12 amino acids. Germline V CDR1 and CDR2: DFQATT, SNEGSKA (reference sequence). After removal of 3 bases from V and 6 bases from J, the junction contained 4 bases not matched to a gene. The DNA for the CDR3 is TGCAGTGCTAGCCGACAGGGAGATGGCTACACCTTC. Translated: CSASRQGDGYTF.

The chain uses TRBV7-2 and TRBJ2-7; D possibly uses TRBD1 or TRBD2 (6 bases each). From germline, CDR1 is SGHTA and CDR2 FQGNSA. The CDR3 loop spans 13 amino acids. V was pared by 5 bases and J by 6 bases, with 14 bases between. CDR3: CASSLPGAVEQYF. CDR3 bases: TGTGCCAGCAGCCTCCCGGGGGCCGTCGAGCAGTACTTC.

The rearrangement joins TRBV14 to TRBJ2-5, with D maybe TRBD1 (6 bases). The CDR3 runs 15 residues. Germline V gives CDR1 SGHDN, CDR2 FVKESK. Trimming removed 1 base from V and 1 base from J, with 10 bases in between. The DNA for the CDR3 is TGTGCCAGCAGCCAAGCCCTAGGGGGCCAAGAGACCCAGTACTTC. Amino acid sequence: CASSQALGGQETQYF.

The V and J genes are TRBV19 and TRBJ1-2, with 7 positions matching TRBD1. Per the germline V gene, CDR1 is LNHDA and CDR2 is SQIVND (reference sequence). The CDR3 covers 13 residues. The J segment lost 4 bases and the V segment lost 4 bases, leaving 3 bases of the junction unmatched. The CDR3, as DNA: TGTGCCAGTAGTAACCGGGACAGCTATGGCTACACCTTC. Translated: CASSNRDSYGYTF.

This clonotype has a single count. The chain combines TRBV5-1 with TRBJ2-5; 8 positions agree with TRBD2. Trimming took 4 bases from V and 4 from J; bases not matched to a gene: 6. Germline V gene data show CDR1 as SGHRS and CDR2 as YFSETQ. This CDR3 comprises 14 residues. CDR3 DNA sequence: TGCGCCAGCAGCACCAGCGGGGGTGGAGAGACCCAGTACTTC. It yields the protein CASSTSGGGETQYF. The whole variable domain, filled in from reference TRBV5-1 and TRBJ2-5, reads KAGVTQTPRYLIKTRGQQVTLSCSPISGHRSVSWYQQTPGQGLQFLFEYFSETQRNKGNFPGRFSGRQFSNSRSEMNVSTLELGDSALYLCASSTSGGGETQYFGPGTRLLVL.